The rows below give T cell receptor beta chains drawn from one sample of a study of shared clonotypes between healthy human individuals. The protocol was immunoSEQ multiplex PCR, while the TCRdb copy is restricted to in-frame clones and leaves out a portion. The data hold over 2 million clones, with less than 95% observed a single time. The source material was naive CD4+ T cells from PBMCs. The receptors were sampled from a man aged 18 to 35 in good health. Some clones in this sample may be carry-over from other donors' samples. Both conserved end residues are trimmed from each CDR3.

TRBV30 | AWRGGVGETQY
TRBV18 | ASSLGQGSSGNTIY
TRBV25-1 | ASSEDTDTQY
TRBV9 | ASGGQLYGYT
TRBV18 | ASSLLTGKVNQPQH
TRBV28 | ASISSGRAKGNEQF
TRBV11-2 | ASSWGDSGYT
TRBV7-2 | ASSLGFQRELTQY
TRBV7-3 | ASSMGGTGPYEQY
TRBV7-9 | ASSRQQGASYEQY
TRBV18 | ASSLGTSGYEQY
TRBV2 | ASRVIGQGSTGELF
TRBV5-1 | ASSFDRNYGYT
TRBV12-1 | ASSFVLDLTYEQY
TRBV7-8 | ASSLSSRAYGYT
TRBV6-4 | ASLPAYEQY
TRBV5-1 | ASSLTGQANGYT
TRBV9 | ASSARGQGSEAF
TRBV28 | ASSSTGANSGNTIY
TRBV6-5 | ASEAGGSGNTIY
TRBV9 | ASSRQGRSNQPQH
TRBV18 | ASRLTGGNTEAF
TRBV15 | ATSGNRELAGSGTQY
TRBV7-8 | ASSWTGTGFYEQY
TRBV5-1 | ASAPTVSSSGNTIY
TRBV9 | ASSVNSGNYNEQF
TRBV14 | ASSHPLAEQY
TRBV5-4 | ASSLVSAQYNEQF
TRBV27 | ASSSQGHYGYT
TRBV28 | ASSLMDRGRGEQF
TRBV10-3 | AISESKGAYYGYT
TRBV7-9 | ASSLEYEQY
TRBV9 | ASSPGQGIGYT
TRBV6-5 | ASKRGGDPSYEQY
TRBV28 | ASSLRGYGYT
TRBV28 | ASRGASVSEKLF
TRBV6-5 | ASRDLAGGTGELF